Below are 3 T cell receptor beta chains sequenced from a single sample in a study of T cells after somatic rescue of genetic block. Some clones are missing from TCRdb's copy, which holds only in-frame ones; the method was immunoSEQ multiplex PCR. The table includes under 150,000 clones, 85% to 95% detected once. What was sequenced was peripheral blood mononuclear cells (PBMCs). The receptors stem from a woman aged 18-29 years.

The chain is built from TRBV18 and TRBJ1-1, with a weak D call TRBD1 (5 bases). V lost 3 bases to trimming and J lost 3 bases, with 8 bases between them. The CDR3 spans 13 residues. CDR1 and CDR2 from the germline V gene are KGHSH and LQKENI. CDR3 loop: CASSPGGDTEAFF. CDR3 DNA sequence: TGTGCCAGCTCACCCGGGGGGGACACTGAAGCTTTCTTT.

The chain joins TRBV7-9 to TRBJ1-6, with D perhaps matching TRBD1 (6 bases). With 8 bases removed from V and 4 bases from J, the gap between germline ends came to 12 bases. The CDR3 consists of 14 residues. Germline CDR1 is SEHNR and CDR2 is FQNEAQ (reference sequence). The CDR3 loop is CASSQGQYNSPLHF. The DNA for the CDR3 is TGTGCCAGCTCCCAAGGACAGTATAATTCACCCCTCCACTTT.

The chain joins TRBV13 to TRBJ2-1; D may be TRBD2 (6 bases). CDR3 length equals 12 residues. The V end was cut by 4 bases, the J end by 9 bases, with 10 bases between. Germline V CDR1 and CDR2: PRHDT, FYEKMQ (reference sequence). The CDR3 DNA is TGTGCCAGCAGCTCGCTAGCGTCTGAGCAGTTCTTC. Its translation is CASSSLASEQFF. Supplemented by reference TRBV13 and TRBJ2-1, the full variable domain reads AAGVIQSPRHLIKEKRETATLKCYPIPRHDTVYWYQQGPGQDPQFLISFYEKMQSDKGSIPDRFSAQQFSDYHSELNMSSLELGDSALYFCASSSLASEQFFGPGTRLTVL.